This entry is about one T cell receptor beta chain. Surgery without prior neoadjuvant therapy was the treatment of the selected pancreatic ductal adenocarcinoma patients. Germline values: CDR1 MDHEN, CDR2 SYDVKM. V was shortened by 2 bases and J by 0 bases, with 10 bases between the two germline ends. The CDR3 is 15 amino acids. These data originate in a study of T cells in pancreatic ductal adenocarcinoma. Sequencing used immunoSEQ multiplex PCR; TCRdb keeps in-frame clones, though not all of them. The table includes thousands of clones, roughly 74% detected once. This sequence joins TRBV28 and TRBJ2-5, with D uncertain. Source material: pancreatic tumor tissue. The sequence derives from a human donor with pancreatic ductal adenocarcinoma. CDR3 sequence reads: CASSLGEDHQETQYF. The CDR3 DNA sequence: TGTGCCAGCAGTTTAGGAGAGGACCACCAAGAGACCCAGTACTTC. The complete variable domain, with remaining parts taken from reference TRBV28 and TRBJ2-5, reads DVKVTQSSRYLVKRTGEKVFLECVQDMDHENMFWYRQDPGLGLRLIYFSYDVKMKEKGDIPEGYSVSREKKERFSLILESASTNQTSMYLCASSLGEDHQETQYFGPGTRLLVL.